The next 25 T cell receptor beta chains were all read from a single sample in a study of blood T cell repertoires in COVID-19 (dated by TCRdb to between 2020 and 2021). Library creation used the immunoSEQ multiplex PCR assay. TCRdb obtained this table from immuneACCESS and retained in-frame rearrangements with V and J assigned. These tables miss some clones; where compared with another copy, unresolved V genes account for less than half of the shortfall, and the remainder is unexplained. Recorded for this sample are about 120,000 clones; 80% to 90% of them occurred a single time. Less than 30% of the sample belongs to the ten largest clones. The sequenced sample consisted of peripheral blood. These receptors originate from a woman in her sixties or seventies with acute or convalescent COVID-19.

V gene TRBV28 combines with J gene TRBJ2-3; D is possibly TRBD1 (5 bases). Germline CDR1 is MDHEN and CDR2 is SYDVKM. The CDR3 loop spans 16 amino acids. V lost 2 bases and J 7 bases, leaving 19 bases between the germline ends. The CDR3 sequence is CASSLLFGQGGYTQYF. Written as DNA, the CDR3 is TGTGCCAGCAGTTTACTGTTTGGGCAGGGTGGGTATACGCAGTATTTT.

The chain joins TRBV3-1 (or the pseudogene TRBV3-2) to TRBJ2-1; 9 bases line up with TRBD2. The V gene's germline CDR1 is LGHDT and CDR2 YNNKEL (reference sequence). The length of the CDR3 is 15 residues. V gave up 1 base and J gave up 6 bases; unmatched junction bases: 4. The CDR3 bases are TGTGCCAGCAGCCAAGTTGGCGGGGGGGCCAATGAGCAGTTCTTC. Protein product: CASSQVGGGANEQFF.

This clone was detected a few times. Other nucleotide sequences in the sample specify the same CDR3. The V gene is TRBV28, the J gene TRBJ1-2, with 10 bases fitting TRBD1. CDR1 is MDHEN and CDR2 is SYDVKM in the germline V gene. The CDR3 consists of 14 residues. V shed 6 bases, J shed 2 bases, and the junction held 3 bases outside the gene matches. CDR3 loop: CASSSGQGNYGYTF. The CDR3 DNA reads as TGTGCCAGCAGCTCGGGACAGGGGAACTATGGCTACACCTTC.

The chain links TRBV18 to TRBJ2-2; 14 nucleotides match TRBD2. Germline CDR1 and CDR2: KGHSH and LQKENI. This CDR3 has 19 amino acids. J lost 0 bases, V lost 3 bases, and 6 bases had no gene match. The CDR3 coding sequence is TGTGCCAGCTCACCCCAGGGACTAGCGGGGGTTGCGAACACCGGGGAGCTGTTTTTT. Amino acids: CASSPQGLAGVANTGELFF.

The V call is TRBV9, the J call TRBJ2-1; TRBD1 agrees at 7 bases. J lost 8 bases, V lost 0 bases, and 2 bases had no gene match. This CDR3 is 13 amino acids long. Germline V lookup: CDR1 SGDLS, CDR2 YYNGEE. The CDR3 is CASSVEGADEQFF. The CDR3 DNA follows: TGTGCCAGCAGCGTAGAGGGGGCTGATGAGCAGTTCTTC. Based on the CDR3 plus reference TRBV9 and TRBJ2-1, the full variable domain is DSGVTQTPKHLITATGQRVTLRCSPRSGDLSVYWYQQSLDQGLQFLIQYYNGEERAKGNILERFSAQQFPDLHSELNLSSLELGDSALYFCASSVEGADEQFFGPGTRLTVL.

The CDR3 coding sequence is TGTGCCAGCAGCCAAGACAAGAACACGCCCCAGCATTTT. This translates into CASSQDKNTPQHF. The J gene is TRBJ1-5, the V gene TRBV3-1 (or the pseudogene TRBV3-2); D gene uncertain. CDR1 and CDR2 (germline): LGHDT, YNNKEL (reference sequence). This CDR3 comprises 13 residues. V dropped 0 bases and J dropped 9 bases, with 9 bases sitting between them.

The V gene is TRBV24-1, the J gene TRBJ1-3; no clear D. This CDR3 region has 15 residues. V was pared by 3 bases and J by 4 bases, with 12 bases between. CDR1 KGHDR and CDR2 SFDVKD come from the germline V gene. Here the CDR3 reads CATSDQVYSGNTIYF. As DNA, the CDR3 is TGTGCCACCAGTGATCAAGTTTACTCCGGAAACACCATATATTTT.

The V gene is TRBV5-1, the J gene TRBJ2-2, with D possibly being TRBD2 (5 bases). Germline-derived CDR1 and CDR2 are SGHRS and YFSETQ. This CDR3 contains 15 residues. Trimming took off 0 bases at V and 4 bases at J, with 10 bases between the two ends. This chain's CDR3 is CASSLEAGGTGELFF. The CDR3 DNA reads as TGCGCCAGCAGCTTGGAGGCGGGCGGCACCGGGGAGCTGTTTTTT.

This clone appeared a few times. The V gene is TRBV9, the J gene TRBJ1-6; TRBD1 aligns across 7 bases. The CDR3 is 17 residues long. The J segment lost 2 bases and the V segment lost 3 bases, leaving 8 bases of the junction unmatched. Germline CDR1 reads SGDLS; CDR2 reads YYNGEE. The CDR3 region has the DNA TGTGCCAGCAGCGACAGACAGGGATCCACCTATAATTCACCCCTCCACTTT. Amino acids: CASSDRQGSTYNSPLHF. Looking up the rest from reference TRBV9 and TRBJ1-6 gives the full variable domain: DSGVTQTPKHLITATGQRVTLRCSPRSGDLSVYWYQQSLDQGLQFLIQYYNGEERAKGNILERFSAQQFPDLHSELNLSSLELGDSALYFCASSDRQGSTYNSPLHFGNGTRLTVT.

The sample holds one count of this clone. The chain is built from TRBV29-1 and TRBJ2-1, with D uncertain. Per the germline V gene, CDR1 is SQVTM and CDR2 is ANQGSEA. CDR3 length: 12 residues. The V and J ends lost 1 base and 4 bases respectively, with 5 bases between them. CDR3 sequence reads: CSVEVRYNEQFF. CDR3 coding DNA: TGCAGCGTTGAAGTCAGGTACAATGAGCAGTTCTTC.

The chain recombines TRBV3-1 (or the pseudogene TRBV3-2) with TRBJ2-5; 15 nucleotides agree with TRBD2. The CDR3 totals 17 residues. Germline-derived CDR1 and CDR2 are LGHDT and YNNKEL (reference sequence). Trimming took 4 bases from V and 5 from J; bases not matched to a gene: 8. Written as DNA, the CDR3 is TGTGCCAGCAGCCCCGGAGGGACTAGCGGGGGGTCCGAGACCCAGTACTTC. Encoded protein: CASSPGGTSGGSETQYF.

This sequence joins TRBV5-1 and TRBJ2-5; a possible D gene is TRBD2 (7 bases). Germline assignment: CDR1 SGHRS and CDR2 YFSETQ. The CDR3 totals 16 residues. Trimming cost V 1 base and J 1 base, with 14 bases left between them. In DNA, the CDR3 is TGCGCCAGCAGCTTGAGTACGGGGGGCTTCCAAGAGACCCAGTACTTC. Translated: CASSLSTGGFQETQYF.

The CDR3 protein is CASSSHAMEDYGYTF. The CDR3 region has the DNA TGCGCCAGCAGTTCCCATGCTATGGAGGACTATGGCTACACCTTC. This chain connects TRBV10-2 to TRBJ1-2; unclear D gene. CDR3 length: 15 amino acids. Germline-derived CDR1 and CDR2 are WSHSY and SAAADI. V lost 5 bases, J lost 3 bases, and 16 bases lay in between.

Details on this clone: Other DNA sequences in this sample translate to the same CDR3. The V call is TRBV19, the J call TRBJ1-4; weak D call: TRBD1 (5 bases). Germline loops: CDR1 LNHDA, CDR2 SQIVND (reference sequence). V lost 3 bases and J lost 4, with 9 bases in between. There are 14 residues in the CDR3. The chain's CDR3 is CASSIRRDNEKLFF. The CDR3 DNA follows: TGTGCCAGTAGTATCCGCAGGGATAATGAAAAACTGTTTTTT. Looking up the rest from reference TRBV19 and TRBJ1-4 gives the full variable domain: DGGITQSPKYLFRKEGQNVTLSCEQNLNHDAMYWYRQDPGQGLRLIYYSQIVNDFQKGDIAEGYSVSREKKESFPLTVTSAQKNPTAFYLCASSIRRDNEKLFFGSGTQLSVL.

V is TRBV5-6 and J is TRBJ1-2; 7 bases map to TRBD1. V shed 0 bases, J shed 6 bases, and the junction held 2 bases outside the gene matches. The germline gives CDR1 SGHDT, CDR2 YYEEEE. There are 13 residues in the CDR3. DNA of the CDR3: TGTGCCAGCAGCTTGGGGCAGGGGGATGGCTACACCTTC. Translating gives CASSLGQGDGYTF.

This chain connects TRBV9 to TRBJ2-1, with a weak D call TRBD2 (6 bases). The ends were cut back, 0 bases at V and 2 bases at J, with 9 bases in the middle. This CDR3 has 15 residues. CDR1 and CDR2 from the germline V gene are SGDLS and YYNGEE. The CDR3 region is CASSVGLGPYNEQFF. CDR3 DNA sequence: TGTGCCAGCAGCGTAGGACTAGGACCCTACAATGAGCAGTTCTTC. Drawing the rest from reference TRBV9 and TRBJ2-1, the complete variable domain is DSGVTQTPKHLITATGQRVTLRCSPRSGDLSVYWYQQSLDQGLQFLIQYYNGEERAKGNILERFSAQQFPDLHSELNLSSLELGDSALYFCASSVGLGPYNEQFFGPGTRLTVL.

V gene TRBV7-8 combines with J gene TRBJ1-1; TRBD1 matches 7 bases. The CDR3 spans 14 residues. Germline values: CDR1 SGHVS, CDR2 FQNEAQ. J gave up 1 base and V 2 bases, and 1 base lay outside the gene matches. The CDR3 is CASSLWTGNTEAFF. The CDR3 DNA reads as TGTGCCAGCAGCTTATGGACAGGGAACACTGAAGCTTTCTTT.

In this sample, this clone turned up a few times. This chain joins TRBV9 and TRBJ1-3; D is possibly TRBD1 (6 bases). Trimming cost V 3 bases and J 0 bases, with 13 bases left between them. Germline V lookup: CDR1 SGDLS, CDR2 YYNGEE. The CDR3 contains 16 residues. The CDR3 coding sequence is TGTGCCAGCAGCGCGGACAGCTTTCCCTCTGGAAACACCATATATTTT. The encoded protein is CASSADSFPSGNTIYF.

CDR3 in amino acids: CASSQERIGINTEAFF. The CDR3, as DNA: TGCGCCAGCAGCCAAGAGAGGATCGGGATAAACACTGAAGCTTTCTTT. The chain links TRBV4-1 to TRBJ1-1, with unresolved D. Germline-derived CDR1 and CDR2 are MGHRA and YSYEKL. Deletions cut 0 bases from V and 2 bases from J, with 13 bases between. The CDR3 is made up of 16 amino acids.

This chain uses TRBV5-1 with TRBJ2-3; 12 bases are shared with TRBD1. Germline values: CDR1 SGHRS, CDR2 YFSETQ. The CDR3 has 17 residues. The V gene end was trimmed by 8 bases and the J gene end by 0 bases; junction bases not matched to a gene: 10. CDR3 sequence reads: CASSVGDRGLSTDTQYF. CDR3 coding DNA: TGCGCCAGTTCGGTAGGGGACAGGGGGCTGAGCACAGATACGCAGTATTTT. Looking up the rest from reference TRBV5-1 and TRBJ2-3 gives the full variable domain: KAGVTQTPRYLIKTRGQQVTLSCSPISGHRSVSWYQQTPGQGLQFLFEYFSETQRNKGNFPGRFSGRQFSNSRSEMNVSTLELGDSALYLCASSVGDRGLSTDTQYFGPGTRLTVL.

A single count supports this clone. The V call is TRBV28, the J call TRBJ1-4; D remains ambiguous. The V gene lost 8 bases and the J gene lost 2 bases, with 9 bases spanning the gap. CDR3 length: 13 residues. From germline, CDR1 is MDHEN and CDR2 SYDVKM. The CDR3 sequence: CASDTSTNEKLFF. The CDR3, as DNA: TGTGCCAGCGACACCTCGACTAATGAAAAACTGTTTTTT.

The gene calls are TRBV7-9 and TRBJ2-1, with 7 bases aligning to TRBD2. V lost 4 bases, J lost 3 bases, and 9 bases stayed unmatched. Germline V lookup: CDR1 SEHNR, CDR2 FQNEAQ (reference sequence). This CDR3 spans 16 amino acids. The CDR3: CASSSSGAGGYNEQFF. The CDR3 DNA reads as TGTGCCAGCAGCTCAAGCGGGGCGGGCGGCTACAATGAGCAGTTCTTC.

The rearrangement joins TRBV9 to TRBJ1-1; TRBD1 agrees at 7 bases. Germline V gives CDR1 SGDLS, CDR2 YYNGEE. This CDR3 has 14 amino acids. The V gene end was trimmed by 0 bases and the J gene end by 4 bases; junction bases not matched to a gene: 3. The CDR3 coding sequence is TGTGCCAGCAGCGTAGGAGACAGGGTCACTGAAGCTTTCTTT. This translates into CASSVGDRVTEAFF.

J is TRBJ2-7 and V is TRBV28, with D maybe TRBD2 (7 bases). CDR1 is MDHEN and CDR2 is SYDVKM in the germline V gene. The length of the CDR3 is 13 residues. Trimming took 2 bases from V and 5 from J, leaving 10 bases between them. The CDR3 here is CASSLAGAHEQYF. For the CDR3, the DNA is TGTGCCAGCAGTTTAGCGGGGGCCCACGAGCAGTACTTC. Full variable domain (missing parts from reference TRBV28 and TRBJ2-7): DVKVTQSSRYLVKRTGEKVFLECVQDMDHENMFWYRQDPGLGLRLIYFSYDVKMKEKGDIPEGYSVSREKKERFSLILESASTNQTSMYLCASSLAGAHEQYFGPGTRLTVT.

The V and J genes are TRBV9 and TRBJ2-7; TRBD2 matches 12 bases. Germline loops: CDR1 SGDLS, CDR2 YYNGEE. The junction had 8 bases not matched to a gene; V was cut back by 0 bases and J by 7 bases. CDR3 length: 16 amino acids. DNA of the CDR3: TGTGCCAGCAGCGTAGGGTCTAGCGGGGGGGCGCTTGAGCAGTACTTC. This encodes CASSVGSSGGALEQYF.